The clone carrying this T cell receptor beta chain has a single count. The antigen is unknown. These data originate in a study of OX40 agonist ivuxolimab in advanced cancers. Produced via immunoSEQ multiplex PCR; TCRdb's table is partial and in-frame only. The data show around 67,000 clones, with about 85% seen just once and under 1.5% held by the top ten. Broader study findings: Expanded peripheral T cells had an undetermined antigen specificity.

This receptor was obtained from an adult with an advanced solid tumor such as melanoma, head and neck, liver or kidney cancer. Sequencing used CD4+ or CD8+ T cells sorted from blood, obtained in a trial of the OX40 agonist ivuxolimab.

The CDR3 DNA reads TGCGCCAGCAGCTGGACTAGCGGGAGAACCGGGGAGCTGTTTTTT. Translating gives CASSWTSGRTGELFF. The V gene is TRBV5-1, the J gene TRBJ2-2, with TRBD2 identical over 13 bases. The CDR3 totals 15 residues. J gave up 5 bases and V 3 bases, and 1 base lay outside the gene matches. CDR1 is SGHRS, CDR2 YFSETQ, per germline.